The 20 T cell receptor beta chains in this list originate from one sample, sequenced in a study of cytotoxic CD8 clonotypes in ibrutinib-treated CLL. Libraries were prepared by immunoSEQ multiplex PCR; TCRdb keeps only in-frame clonotypes and omits some of them. The table records about 140,000 clones, about 80% of them present only once. The specimen comprised PBMCs, sampled after 12 months of ibrutinib treatment. Receptor source: a human donor with chronic lymphocytic leukemia.

This clone was observed a single time. CDR3 sequence (DNA): TGTGCCAGCACCTGGGCTAGCGAGGCAGATACGCAGTATTTT. Its translation is CASTWASEADTQYF. The V gene is TRBV28, the J gene TRBJ2-3, with a weak D call TRBD2 (6 bases). V lost 7 bases, J lost 4 bases, and 15 bases lay in between. The CDR3 spans 14 residues. The V gene's germline CDR1 is MDHEN and CDR2 SYDVKM.

The CDR3 spells CASRTGGRNQPQHF. Written as DNA, the CDR3 is TGTGCCAGCAGAACAGGGGGCCGGAATCAGCCCCAGCATTTT. The rearrangement links TRBV6-5 to TRBJ1-5; 9 bases are a match to TRBD1. Trimming at V came to 6 bases and at J to 4 bases, leaving 4 bases not matched to a gene. This CDR3 spans 14 amino acids. The germline V gene has CDR1 MNHEY and CDR2 SVGAGI.

V and J are TRBV4-2 and TRBJ2-5; 13 bases are a match to TRBD2. This CDR3 region has 19 residues. Trimming cost V 1 base and J 4 bases; bases outside gene matches: 12. Germline-derived CDR1 and CDR2 are LGHNA and YNFKEQ. CDR3 coding DNA: TGTGCCAGCAGCCAAGTTTGGTTAGGACTAGCGGGAGTATCAGAGACCCAGTACTTC. Protein product: CASSQVWLGLAGVSETQYF.

This clone turned up a few times. V usage is TRBV5-4 and J usage is TRBJ1-3, with 7 bases fitting TRBD1. The V gene end was trimmed by 0 bases and the J gene end by 0 bases; junction bases not matched to a gene: 3. CDR1 SGHNT and CDR2 YYREEE come from the germline V gene (reference sequence). There are 16 residues in the CDR3. The CDR3: CASSLGGQYSGNTIYF. CDR3 coding DNA: TGTGCCAGCAGCTTGGGGGGACAGTACTCTGGAAACACCATATATTTT.

The genes are TRBV21-1 and TRBJ1-4; TRBD1, the table's D call, lacks a check against the DNA. TRBV21-1 is annotated as a pseudogene. The CDR3 has 18 amino acids. The CDR3 DNA reads TGTGCCAGCAGCTCAGGAAGTATGCGAGTGGCAACTAATGAAAAACTGTTTTTT. Its translation: CASSSGSMRVATNEKLFF.

A word on this clone: At one end, the junction sequence differs from germline, possibly due to a read error. The chain uses TRBV5-4 and TRBJ2-2; tentatively, D is TRBD1 (6 bases). The length of the CDR3 is 14 residues. CDR1 SGHNT and CDR2 YYREEE come from the germline V gene (reference sequence). Written as DNA, the CDR3 is TGTGCCAGCAGAGTTAGGGGGAACGCCGGGGAGCTGTTTTTT. Residues: CASRVRGNAGELFF.

Here the CDR3 reads CASSLTRETQYF. The DNA for the CDR3 is TGTGCCAGCAGCCTGACCAGGGAGACCCAGTACTTC. The chain uses TRBV6-5 and TRBJ2-5; no clear D gene. The CDR3 spans 12 residues. V was pared by 6 bases and J by 5 bases, with 10 bases between. CDR1 is MNHEY and CDR2 is SVGAGI in the germline V gene.

This clone was seen only once. The rearrangement links TRBV4-1 to TRBJ1-5; D remains unclear. CDR1 and CDR2 from the germline V gene are MGHRA and YSYEKL. The CDR3 is made up of 15 amino acids. The V end was cut by 1 base, the J end by 2 bases, with 9 bases between. The CDR3 region has the DNA TGCGCCAGCAGCCAAGTGGATTTTGGCAATCAGCCCCAGCATTTT. Protein sequence: CASSQVDFGNQPQHF.

This chain's CDR3 is CASSHLGTQNTEAFF. The DNA for the CDR3 is TGTGCCAGCAGCCACCTAGGGACGCAGAACACTGAAGCTTTCTTT. The chain has TRBV9 and TRBJ1-1, with D possibly matching TRBD1 (5 bases). The V gene's germline CDR1 is SGDLS and CDR2 YYNGEE. The CDR3 contains 15 residues. The V end lost 4 bases, the J end lost 1 base, and 14 bases lay between the germline ends.

The chain couples TRBV6-5 to TRBJ1-4, with 7 nucleotides matching TRBD1. The V gene end was trimmed by 7 bases and the J gene end by 4 bases; junction bases not matched to a gene: 3. CDR1 is MNHEY and CDR2 is SVGAGI in the germline V gene. The CDR3 totals 13 residues. The CDR3 loop is CASTGQRNEKLFF. The DNA for the CDR3 is TGTGCCAGCACGGGACAGCGTAATGAAAAACTGTTTTTT.

This rearrangement joins TRBV4-3 to TRBJ2-1; 8 bases align to TRBD2. The CDR3 is made up of 16 amino acids. V was pared by 0 bases and J by 8 bases, with 9 bases of the junction left unmatched. CDR1 LGHNA and CDR2 YSLEER come from the germline V gene. The CDR3 reads CASSQDVSGSWDEQFF. The CDR3 coding sequence is TGCGCCAGCAGCCAAGATGTCAGCGGGAGTTGGGATGAGCAGTTCTTC.

CDR3 region: CASSPQQGTSTDTQYF. The CDR3 nucleotides are TGTGCCAGCAGTCCCCAACAGGGGACTAGCACAGATACGCAGTATTTT. The genes are TRBV28 and TRBJ2-3; tentative D call: TRBD1 (7 bases). Per the germline V gene, CDR1 is MDHEN and CDR2 is SYDVKM. Trimming took 5 bases from V and 0 from J, leaving 15 bases between them. This CDR3 is 16 amino acids long.

The chain joins TRBV2 to TRBJ2-3, with 8 bases that match TRBD2. The CDR3 extends over 18 amino acids. Losses at the gene ends were 1 base for V and 0 bases for J; bases not matched to a gene: 9. In germline, CDR1 is SNHLY, CDR2 FYNNEI. For the CDR3, the DNA is TGTGCCAGCAGTGAAGTGGGGTTTTCTAGCGGGAGCACAGATACGCAGTATTTT. It is translated as CASSEVGFSSGSTDTQYF.

The rearrangement uses TRBV6-5 and TRBJ1-2; 8 nucleotides line up with TRBD1. V lost 2 bases, J lost 5 bases, and 1 base stayed unmatched. Per the germline V gene, CDR1 is MNHEY and CDR2 is SVGAGI. This CDR3 is 13 amino acids long. The CDR3 loop is CASSYDRGYGYTF. The CDR3 coding sequence is TGTGCCAGCAGTTACGACAGGGGTTATGGCTACACCTTC.

DNA of the CDR3: TGTGCCTGGAGTCACATGCTCTACAATGAGCAGTTCTTC. Translated, it gives CAWSHMLYNEQFF. The chain employs TRBV30 and TRBJ2-1; D unclear. Looked up from germline, CDR1 is GTSNPN and CDR2 is SVGIG (reference sequence). Trimming cost V 2 bases and J 3 bases, with 8 bases left between them. The CDR3 spans 13 residues.

This chain uses TRBV5-1 with TRBJ1-2; 10 nucleotides line up with TRBD1. Germline CDR1 SGHRS, CDR2 YFSETQ. The CDR3 is made up of 13 amino acids. Germline trimming cut 4 bases from V and 8 bases from J; bases unmatched to any gene: 5. CDR3 residues: CASSQDRGLGYTF. DNA for the CDR3: TGCGCCAGCAGCCAAGACAGGGGGCTCGGCTACACCTTC.

This chain links TRBV7-8 with TRBJ1-2; unclear D gene. Germline loops: CDR1 SGHVS, CDR2 FQNEAQ. The CDR3 consists of 14 residues. Trimming left V 0 bases short and J 5 bases short, with 10 bases between. CDR3 bases: TGTGCCAGCAGCTTAGCAGAGCGCAGATATGGCTACACCTTC. Protein sequence: CASSLAERRYGYTF.

The CDR3 coding sequence is TGTGCCAGCTCGAGTTCGTCGGTCGAGCAGTACTTC. It encodes CASSSSSVEQYF. This rearrangement joins TRBV6-5 to TRBJ2-7; D is ambiguous. The CDR3 totals 12 residues. Per germline, CDR1 MNHEY and CDR2 SVGAGI. Trimming took 8 bases from V and 6 from J, leaving 14 bases between them.

This clone occurred once. The gene calls are TRBV2 and TRBJ2-3, with 7 positions matching TRBD2. Per the germline V gene, CDR1 is SNHLY and CDR2 is FYNNEI. V shed 0 bases and J 2 bases; nucleotides not matched to a gene: 14. The CDR3 totals 19 residues. The CDR3 DNA reads as TGTGCCAGCAGTGAAGCGCCGGGGCTAGCGGTTCTCCCCACAGATACGCAGTATTTT. Translating gives CASSEAPGLAVLPTDTQYF.

The chain is built from TRBV7-9 and TRBJ2-3, with D possibly TRBD2 on 6 matching bases. The CDR3 loop spans 16 amino acids. V was trimmed by 5 bases and J by 2 bases, leaving 17 bases between them. Germline V gene data show CDR1 as SEHNR and CDR2 as FQNEAQ (reference sequence). The CDR3 sequence: CASSTPRGSPTDTQYF. The CDR3 DNA reads TGTGCCAGCAGCACGCCACGGGGGTCCCCCACAGATACGCAGTATTTT.